What follows are 20 T cell receptor beta chains derived from one specimen sequenced in a study of beta chain features in type 1 diabetes. Expressed TCRB transcripts got sequenced, as all isolated RNA was reverse transcribed. The repertoire was sequenced with immunoSEQ multiplex PCR; TCRdb's copy has only in-frame clones and lacks some. The table shows around 500,000 clones, with about 10% occurring only once. The sample comprised naive CD4+ T cells from blood. All receptors derive from a woman aged 18-29 years in good health.

This CDR3 is CASGRGGGDSEQFF. The CDR3 nucleotides read TGTGCCAGCGGCCGCGGGGGCGGTGATAGTGAGCAGTTCTTC. The chain carries TRBV7-9 and TRBJ2-1, with a weak D call TRBD2 (7 bases). The V end lost 8 bases, the J end lost 9 bases, and 20 bases lay between the germline ends. CDR3 length: 14 amino acids. Germline CDR1 is SEHNR and CDR2 is FQNEAQ (reference sequence). The full variable domain, its missing parts supplied by reference TRBV7-9 and TRBJ2-1, is DTGVSQNPRHKITKRGQNVTFRCDPISEHNRLYWYRQTLGQGPEFLTYFQNEAQLEKSRLLSDRFSAERPKGSFSTLEIQRTEQGDSAMYLCASGRGGGDSEQFFGPGTRLTVL.

This clone was counted between two and nine times. The chain has TRBV5-6 and TRBJ1-2; 7 nucleotides align to TRBD1. The germline CDR1 and CDR2 sequences are SGHDT and YYEEEE. Unmatched junction bases numbered 5, after V lost 5 bases and J lost 4 bases. This CDR3 spans 13 amino acids. The DNA of the CDR3 is TGTGCCAGCAGACGGACAGGATCCTATGGCTACACCTTC. Its translation is CASRRTGSYGYTF.

The chain carries TRBV5-1 and TRBJ2-2; D is possibly TRBD1 (6 bases). Germline V lookup: CDR1 SGHRS, CDR2 YFSETQ. Trimming took off 5 bases at V and 5 bases at J, with 19 bases between the two ends. CDR3 size: 16 residues. Written as DNA, the CDR3 is TGCGCCAGCAGGATAATAGGACAGTCCGGTACCGGGGAGCTGTTTTTT. This encodes CASRIIGQSGTGELFF. Complete variable domain (other parts from reference TRBV5-1 and TRBJ2-2): KAGVTQTPRYLIKTRGQQVTLSCSPISGHRSVSWYQQTPGQGLQFLFEYFSETQRNKGNFPGRFSGRQFSNSRSEMNVSTLELGDSALYLCASRIIGQSGTGELFFGEGSRLTVL.

This chain connects TRBV7-8 to TRBJ2-3; D gene unclear. The CDR3 length is 13 residues. V was pared by 2 bases and J by 1 base, with 4 bases between. Germline loops: CDR1 SGHVS, CDR2 FQNEAQ. DNA of the CDR3: TGTGCCAGCAGCTTATACCGCACAGATACGCAGTATTTT. The encoded protein is CASSLYRTDTQYF.

V is TRBV6-6 and J is TRBJ2-7, with D tentatively TRBD1 or TRBD2 (5 bases each). The CDR3 covers 15 residues. Trimming shortened V by 0 bases and J by 5 bases, and 14 bases separated the two germline ends. Germline V gives CDR1 MNHNY, CDR2 SVGAGI (reference sequence). CDR3 nucleotides: TGTGCCAGCAGTTACTCCGAGGGGTTTGTCAACGAGCAGTACTTC. The encoded protein is CASSYSEGFVNEQYF.

This clone was picked up a small number of times. The genes are TRBV6-5 and TRBJ1-1; D is perhaps TRBD1 (6 bases). This CDR3 has 13 residues. Germline V gene data show CDR1 as MNHEY and CDR2 as SVGAGI. V lost 5 bases, J lost 6 bases, and 13 bases lay in between. The CDR3 loop is CASSNTGTAEAFF. The CDR3 DNA reads TGTGCCAGCAGTAATACAGGGACGGCTGAAGCTTTCTTT.

V gene TRBV9 combines with J gene TRBJ2-7, with a weak D call TRBD1 (6 bases). The CDR3 is 15 residues long. Germline values: CDR1 SGDLS, CDR2 YYNGEE. V lost 0 bases and J 7 bases, leaving 17 bases between the germline ends. CDR3: CASSVVNRESKEQYV. CDR3 sequence (DNA): TGTGCCAGCAGCGTAGTTAACAGGGAGTCGAAAGAGCAGTACGTC.

The rearrangement joins TRBV7-6 to TRBJ2-5; no firm D call. CDR3 length: 14 residues. Germline V gene lookup returns CDR1 SGHVS and CDR2 FNYEAQ. Trimming removed 0 bases at V and 4 bases at J, with 9 bases between. As DNA, the CDR3 is TGTGCCAGCAGCTTAGCGCAGGATGTAGAGACCCAGTACTTC. It is translated as CASSLAQDVETQYF.

The chain uses TRBV19 and TRBJ1-5; TRBD1 agrees at 8 bases. Germline trimming cut 5 bases from V and 6 bases from J; bases unmatched to any gene: 6. Germline V lookup: CDR1 LNHDA, CDR2 SQIVND (reference sequence). This CDR3 is built from 14 residues. CDR3 in amino acids: CASSAGQGRQPQHF. Here the CDR3 DNA reads TGTGCCAGTAGTGCCGGACAGGGACGTCAGCCCCAGCATTTT. Filled out from reference TRBV19 and TRBJ1-5, the complete variable domain reads DGGITQSPKYLFRKEGQNVTLSCEQNLNHDAMYWYRQDPGQGLRLIYYSQIVNDFQKGDIAEGYSVSREKKESFPLTVTSAQKNPTAFYLCASSAGQGRQPQHFGDGTRLSIL.

This clone was counted a few times. The V gene is TRBV15, the J gene TRBJ2-5; 10 bases map to TRBD1. Germline V CDR1 and CDR2: LNHNV, YYDKDF (reference sequence). After removal of 1 base from V and 11 bases from J, the junction contained 4 bases not matched to a gene. This CDR3 region has 13 residues. This CDR3 is CATSRGDRGRQYF. DNA of the CDR3: TGTGCCACCAGCAGAGGTGACAGGGGGCGGCAGTACTTC. The variable domain in full, completed from reference TRBV15 and TRBJ2-5, reads DAMVIQNPRYQVTQFGKPVTLSCSQTLNHNVMYWYQQKSSQAPKLLFHYYDKDFNNEADTPDNFQSRRPNTSFCFLDIRSPGLGDTAMYLCATSRGDRGRQYFGPGTRLLVL.

The chain combines TRBV18 with TRBJ2-5; TRBD2 aligns across 7 bases. This CDR3 region has 13 residues. In germline, CDR1 is KGHSH, CDR2 LQKENI. Losses at the gene ends were 6 bases for V and 3 bases for J; bases not matched to a gene: 4. CDR3 in amino acids: CASSPAGEETQYF. Written as DNA, the CDR3 is TGTGCCAGCTCCCCGGCGGGAGAAGAGACCCAGTACTTC.

The rearrangement links TRBV7-3 to TRBJ2-1, with TRBD2 as a possible D gene (5 bases). Germline lookup yields CDR1 SGHTA and CDR2 FQGTGA. CDR3 length equals 14 residues. Trimming pared 4 bases from V and 6 bases from J, leaving 13 bases between. CDR3 amino acids: CASSWAEASNEQFF. CDR3 in DNA: TGTGCCAGCAGCTGGGCGGAGGCTAGCAATGAGCAGTTCTTC.

Of note for this clone: One end of the junction does not line up with germline, which may come from a read error. The chain links TRBV11-3 to TRBJ2-1; D possibly matches TRBD1 or TRBD2 (5 bases each). The CDR3 loop spans 13 amino acids. CDR1 SGHNT and CDR2 YENEEA come from the germline V gene. CDR3 in amino acids: CASSADRWRERIF. The CDR3 DNA follows: TGTGCCAGCAGCGCCGACAGATGGAGAGAGCGGATCTTC. The full variable domain, in which reference TRBV11-3 and TRBJ2-1 provide the parts outside the CDR3, is EAGVVQSPRYKIIEKKQPVAFWCNPISGHNTLYWYLQNLGQGPELLIRYENEEAVDDSQLPKDRFSAERLKGVDSTLKIQPAELGDSAVYLCASSADRWRERIFGPGTRLTVL.

This chain uses TRBV15 with TRBJ2-2; perhaps TRBD1 as D (6 bases). The CDR3 length is 15 residues. V lost 5 bases to trimming and J lost 3 bases, with 13 bases between them. In germline, CDR1 is LNHNV, CDR2 YYDKDF (reference sequence). The CDR3 sequence: CATSLTRTDTGELFF. The DNA for the CDR3 is TGTGCCACCAGCCTAACTCGGACAGACACCGGGGAGCTGTTTTTT.

This chain links TRBV5-6 with TRBJ2-5; unclear D gene. The V end lost 3 bases, the J end lost 5 bases, and 14 bases lay between the germline ends. In germline, CDR1 is SGHDT, CDR2 YYEEEE. The CDR3 has 14 residues. The CDR3 is CASSSLRAGETQYF. DNA of the CDR3: TGTGCCAGCAGCTCCCTCCGAGCCGGGGAGACCCAGTACTTC.

The chain couples TRBV15 to TRBJ2-7; 7 positions agree with TRBD1. This CDR3 is built from 12 residues. The junction had 1 base not matched to a gene; V was cut back by 3 bases and J by 5 bases. Germline V CDR1 and CDR2: LNHNV, YYDKDF (reference sequence). In DNA, the CDR3 is TGTGCCACCAGCAGGACAGGGAACGAGCAGTACGTC. Translating it yields CATSRTGNEQYV.

DNA of the CDR3: TGTGCCAGCAGCTCCCGGGGCGAGACCCAGTACTTC. Protein sequence: CASSSRGETQYF. The chain is built from TRBV7-9 and TRBJ2-5; D might be TRBD1 or TRBD2, each matching 5 bases. This CDR3 region has 12 residues. Germline CDR1 SEHNR, CDR2 FQNEAQ (reference sequence). The V end was cut by 4 bases, the J end by 5 bases, with 8 bases between.

This clone showed up just a few times. The chain employs TRBV5-6 and TRBJ2-7; unclear D gene. The CDR3 sequence is 11 residues long. Trimming took 7 bases from V and 0 from J, leaving 5 bases between them. Per germline, CDR1 SGHDT and CDR2 YYEEEE. In nucleotides, the CDR3 is TGTGCCAGCTCAAACTCCTACGAGCAGTACGTC. Translated: CASSNSYEQYV.

This clone was counted between two and nine times. This chain links TRBV7-2 with TRBJ2-3; 8 nucleotides align to TRBD2. Germline V gene lookup returns CDR1 SGHTA and CDR2 FQGNSA. Germline trimming cut 2 bases from V and 5 bases from J; bases unmatched to any gene: 18. The CDR3 is 19 amino acids. The chain's CDR3 is CASSLKSKTWREAGDTQYF. The CDR3 DNA reads TGTGCCAGCAGCTTAAAATCTAAAACCTGGCGGGAGGCCGGAGATACGCAGTATTTT. The full variable domain, its missing parts supplied by reference TRBV7-2 and TRBJ2-3, is GAGVSQSPSNKVTEKGKDVELRCDPISGHTALYWYRQSLGQGLEFLIYFQGNSAPDKSGLPSDRFSAERTGGSVSTLTIQRTQQEDSAVYLCASSLKSKTWREAGDTQYFGPGTRLTVL.

This clone was observed a handful of times. The chain uses TRBV7-6 and TRBJ2-7; a possible D gene is TRBD2 (6 bases). Between the trimmed V and J ends, which lost 2 bases and 0 bases, there was a span of 8 bases. This CDR3 comprises 14 residues. Germline assignment: CDR1 SGHVS and CDR2 FNYEAQ. The CDR3 loop reads CASSLSGFSYEQYF. CDR3 in DNA: TGTGCCAGCAGCTTAAGCGGGTTCTCCTACGAGCAGTACTTC. Variable domain in full (rest from reference TRBV7-6 and TRBJ2-7): GAGVSQSPRYKVTKRGQDVALRCDPISGHVSLYWYRQALGQGPEFLTYFNYEAQQDKSGLPNDRFSAERPEGSISTLTIQRTEQRDSAMYRCASSLSGFSYEQYFGPGTRLTVT.